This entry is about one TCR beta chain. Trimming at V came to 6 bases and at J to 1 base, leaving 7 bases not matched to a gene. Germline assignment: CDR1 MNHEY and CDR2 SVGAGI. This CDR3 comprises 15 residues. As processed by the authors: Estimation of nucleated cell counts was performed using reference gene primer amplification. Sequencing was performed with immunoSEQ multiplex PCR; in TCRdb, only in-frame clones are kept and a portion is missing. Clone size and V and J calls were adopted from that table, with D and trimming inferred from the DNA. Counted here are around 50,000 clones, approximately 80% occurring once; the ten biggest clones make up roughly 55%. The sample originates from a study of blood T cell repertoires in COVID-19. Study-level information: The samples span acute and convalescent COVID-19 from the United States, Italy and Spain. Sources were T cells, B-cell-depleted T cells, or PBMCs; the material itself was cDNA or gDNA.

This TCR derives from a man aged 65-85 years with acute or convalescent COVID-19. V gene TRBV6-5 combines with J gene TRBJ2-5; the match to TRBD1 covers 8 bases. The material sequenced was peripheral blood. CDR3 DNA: TGTGCCAGCAGATCGACAGGGGAAGGCCAAGAGACCCAGTACTTC. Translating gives CASRSTGEGQETQYF.